Listed here are 17 T cell receptor beta chains from one sample, sequenced in a study of human T cells and chemical hapten exposure. TCRdb re-called the RACE reads through MiXCR, storing one row per CDR3 protein. This sample has roughly 81,000 distinct CDR3 sequences, with 8.5% found just once. This sample's time point: pre-sensitization, week 0. This sample's treatment: therapeutic diphenylcyclopropenone sensitization with weekly scalp DPC. The sequenced sample was whole blood, obtained in connection with sensitization to the hapten diphenylcyclopropenone (DPC). The receptors come from a man aged 40-49 years with alopecia areata. Some clones in this sample may be carry-over from other donors' samples.

The CDR3 coding sequence is TGTGCCAGCAGCTTGGAATATTTGCCCTCGTCCTACACCTTC. Amino acids: CASSLEYLPSSYTF. The V call is TRBV5-4, the J call TRBJ1-2, with D unresolved. V lost 0 bases, J lost 10 bases, and 16 bases lay in between. This CDR3 is built from 14 residues. CDR1 and CDR2 (germline): SGHNT, YYREEE (reference sequence).

Ten or more counts support this clonotype. The chain combines TRBV29-1 with TRBJ2-6; D not resolved. The V and J ends lost 4 bases and 4 bases respectively, with 5 bases between them. Germline CDR1 and CDR2: SQVTM and ANQGSEA. The CDR3 spans 12 residues. The CDR3: CSVGGGANVLTF. DNA of the CDR3: TGCAGCGTTGGAGGAGGGGCCAACGTCCTGACTTTC.

The table lists this clonotype with a few counts. This chain links TRBV7-8 with TRBJ1-2; 8 bases are shared with TRBD1. V gave up 5 bases and J gave up 2 bases; unmatched junction bases: 7. There are 15 residues in the CDR3. Germline CDR1 is SGHVS and CDR2 is FQNEAQ. The CDR3 DNA follows: TGTGCCAGCAGCCCGATGGGACAGGCCAACTATGGCTACACCTTC. Amino acids: CASSPMGQANYGYTF.

This clonotype has just a few counts. The chain uses TRBV7-9 and TRBJ1-1; D is unresolved. V lost 4 bases to trimming and J lost 3 bases, with 12 bases between them. This CDR3 has 14 residues. CDR1 and CDR2 from the germline V gene are SEHNR and FQNEAQ (reference sequence). Here the CDR3 DNA reads TGTGCCAGCAGCTCCCCGAGCGTCGACACTGAAGCTTTCTTT. Encoded protein: CASSSPSVDTEAFF.

J is TRBJ2-3 and V is TRBV4-1; D unclear. The CDR3 is 16 amino acids. Germline V CDR1 and CDR2: MGHRA, YSYEKL. The V gene lost 0 bases and the J gene lost 0 bases, with 10 bases spanning the gap. CDR3 in amino acids: CASSQEGLPSTDTQYF. In nucleotides, the CDR3 is TGCGCCAGCAGCCAAGAGGGCCTTCCTAGCACAGATACGCAGTATTTT.

Concerning this clonotype itself: A junction boundary mismatches the germline segment, possibly from a read error. The chain has TRBV29-1 and TRBJ2-3; TRBD2 matches at 10 bases. Germline V gene lookup returns CDR1 SQVTM and CDR2 ANQGSEA. The CDR3 covers 13 residues. The CDR3 loop is CSFESGRGDTQYF. CDR3 coding DNA: TGCAGCTTTGAGAGCGGGAGGGGGGATACGCAGTATTTT.

This clonotype was seen more than once but under ten times. The chain recombines TRBV5-4 with TRBJ2-2; TRBD1 might be the D (6 bases). The germline V gene encodes CDR1 SGHNT and CDR2 YYREEE (reference sequence). Trimming stripped 4 bases from V and 0 bases from J, with 13 bases between. The CDR3 runs to 16 residues. The CDR3 reads CASSPAQGANTGELFF. CDR3 nucleotides: TGTGCCAGCAGCCCCGCACAGGGTGCGAACACCGGGGAGCTGTTTTTT.

This clonotype came up many times. The V call is TRBV20-1, the J call TRBJ1-2, with 12 bases that match TRBD1. The V gene end was trimmed by 2 bases and the J gene end by 6 bases; junction bases not matched to a gene: 4. In germline, CDR1 is DFQATT, CDR2 SNEGSKA (reference sequence). This CDR3 comprises 14 residues. The CDR3 loop reads CSARPGTGGHGYTF. The CDR3 DNA sequence: TGCAGTGCTAGACCCGGGACAGGGGGCCATGGCTACACCTTC.

The chain employs TRBV7-6 and TRBJ2-3; 12 bases are shared with TRBD2. The CDR3 length is 17 residues. The germline CDR1 and CDR2 sequences are SGHVS and FNYEAQ. The V segment lost 3 bases and the J segment 6 bases; nucleotides outside the gene matches: 10. The CDR3 sequence: CASSLSQTSGSRDTQYF. The CDR3 bases are TGTGCCAGCAGCTTGAGCCAGACTAGCGGGAGTCGGGATACGCAGTATTTT.

This clonotype appeared a few times. The chain carries TRBV6-6 and TRBJ1-3; TRBD1 matches 7 bases. Germline-derived CDR1 and CDR2 are MNHNY and SVGAGI (reference sequence). After removal of 5 bases from V and 0 bases from J, the junction contained 4 bases not matched to a gene. CDR3 size: 15 residues. The CDR3 loop reads CASSVTGDSGNTIYF. CDR3 nucleotide sequence: TGTGCCAGCAGTGTAACAGGGGACTCTGGAAACACCATATATTTT.

This clonotype has at least ten counts. CDR3 DNA: TGTGCCAGCACCCGACCCCCCAGGGGGGGATATGAAAAACTGTTTTTT. Amino acids: CASTRPPRGGYEKLFF. This chain uses TRBV7-8 with TRBJ1-4, with 7 bases aligning to TRBD1. Germline trimming cut 7 bases from V and 6 bases from J; bases unmatched to any gene: 14. The CDR3 has 16 residues. Per the germline V gene, CDR1 is SGHVS and CDR2 is FQNEAQ.

There are a few counts of this clonotype. The gene calls are TRBV29-1 and TRBJ2-2; the D gene is possibly TRBD2 (6 bases). The germline V and J ends were trimmed by 7 bases and 4 bases, with 16 bases remaining between them. The CDR3 has 14 amino acids. Per the germline V gene, CDR1 is SQVTM and CDR2 is ANQGSEA. For the CDR3, the DNA is TGCAGCGCCTACGGGAGTTTAGGCACCGGGGAGCTGTTTTTT. Its translation: CSAYGSLGTGELFF.

V usage is TRBV7-6 and J usage is TRBJ1-2, with TRBD1 as a possible D gene (5 bases). The CDR3 consists of 14 residues. Between the trimmed V and J ends, which lost 8 bases and 3 bases, there was a span of 16 bases. In germline, CDR1 is SGHVS, CDR2 FNYEAQ. CDR3 nucleotides: TGTGCCAGCTCGACAGACTCTGGTCACTATGGCTACACCTTC. As protein: CASSTDSGHYGYTF.

This clonotype was detected only a few times. One junction end does not reproduce the germline sequence, and a read error may be involved. V is TRBV12-3 or TRBV12-4 and J is TRBJ2-1; D ambiguous. The CDR3 consists of 14 residues. CDR3 sequence reads: CASSTPSWYTEQFF. The CDR3, as DNA: TGTGCCAGCAGTACACCTTCGTGGTACACTGAGCAGTTCTTC.

This clonotype was counted only a few times. The CDR3 DNA is TGTGCCAGCAGTGGGACAGCCTCATTATCTGGCTACACCTTC. Protein sequence: CASSGTASLSGYTF. This chain connects TRBV2 to TRBJ1-2, with D possibly being TRBD1 (6 bases). Trimming removed 4 bases at V and 7 bases at J, with 16 bases between. The CDR3 length is 14 residues. Germline loops: CDR1 SNHLY, CDR2 FYNNEI.

This chain joins TRBV20-1 and TRBJ2-7; 10 nucleotides agree with TRBD2. The V and J ends lost 5 bases and 4 bases, in that order; junction bases with no gene match: 8. In germline, CDR1 is DFQATT, CDR2 SNEGSKA (reference sequence). The CDR3 loop spans 14 amino acids. For the CDR3, the DNA is TGCAGTGCTGTCTTCACTAGCGGGAAATACGAGCAGTACTTC. It translates to CSAVFTSGKYEQYF.

This clonotype has at least ten counts. The chain uses TRBV18 and TRBJ1-4; 7 positions match TRBD1. Germline loops: CDR1 KGHSH, CDR2 LQKENI. Trimming cost V 3 bases and J 5 bases; bases outside gene matches: 3. The CDR3 totals 14 residues. The CDR3 DNA reads TGTGCCAGCTCACCGGGACAGCAAAATGAAAAACTGTTTTTT. Translating gives CASSPGQQNEKLFF.